These 17 T cell receptor beta chains share one sample of origin, sequenced in a study of T cell responses to AZD1222 COVID-19 vaccine. Clones were sequenced by immunoSEQ multiplex PCR, and TCRdb holds only the in-frame ones, with some missing. Of about 140,000 clones listed, approximately 90% were seen once; the top ten hold roughly 3.1%. This specimen consisted of peripheral blood, obtained on day 0 of AZD1222 vaccination. These receptors all stem from an adult in good health.

Turning to this clone: The germline gene is not matched at one end of the junction; a read error may be the cause. The chain has TRBV19 and TRBJ1-1; TRBD1 might be the D (6 bases). This CDR3 is 13 amino acids long. Germline V gene data show CDR1 as LNHDA and CDR2 as SQIVND (reference sequence). The CDR3 loop is CASSNTGRAETFF. The CDR3 nucleotides read TGTGCCAGTAGTAACACAGGGAGGGCTGAAACTTTCTTT.

The rearrangement joins TRBV5-1 to TRBJ2-1, with 7 nucleotides matching TRBD2. The junction had 12 bases not matched to a gene; V was cut back by 6 bases and J by 6 bases. CDR1 and CDR2 (germline): SGHRS, YFSETQ. The CDR3 covers 15 residues. The CDR3 DNA is TGCGCCAGCATGTTTGGCGGGAGTCTTGTCAATGAGCAGTTCTTC. It specifies CASMFGGSLVNEQFF. Looking up the rest from reference TRBV5-1 and TRBJ2-1 gives the full variable domain: KAGVTQTPRYLIKTRGQQVTLSCSPISGHRSVSWYQQTPGQGLQFLFEYFSETQRNKGNFPGRFSGRQFSNSRSEMNVSTLELGDSALYLCASMFGGSLVNEQFFGPGTRLTVL.

This rearrangement joins TRBV5-6 to TRBJ2-2; 7 nucleotides line up with TRBD2. Germline CDR1 reads SGHDT; CDR2 reads YYEEEE. With 2 bases clipped from V and 4 bases from J, the junction kept 11 bases outside the gene matches. The length of the CDR3 is 17 residues. For the CDR3, the DNA is TGTGCCAGCAGCTTCCTGACTAGCTATTCTCGCACCGGGGAGCTGTTTTTT. Its translation is CASSFLTSYSRTGELFF.

In DNA form, the CDR3 reads TGTGCCAGCAGCCAATGGGGGTTTGGCTACACCTTC. It translates to CASSQWGFGYTF. This sequence joins TRBV3-1 (or the pseudogene TRBV3-2) and TRBJ1-2; maybe TRBD1 (5 bases). V lost 2 bases to trimming and J lost 7 bases, with 8 bases between them. The CDR3 has 12 amino acids. Germline loops: CDR1 LGHDT, CDR2 YNNKEL (reference sequence).

The chain recombines TRBV12-3 or TRBV12-4 with TRBJ1-5; D is unclear. The V end lost 7 bases, the J end lost 9 bases, and 10 bases lay between the germline ends. This CDR3 has 11 residues. The CDR3 region is CASTPGWPQHF. CDR3 nucleotides: TGTGCCAGCACCCCAGGTTGGCCCCAGCATTTT.

The chain couples TRBV7-2 to TRBJ1-6; D is possibly TRBD1 (6 bases). In germline, CDR1 is SGHTA, CDR2 FQGNSA. Trimming took 6 bases from V and 10 from J, leaving 13 bases between them. CDR3 length: 13 amino acids. CDR3 sequence (DNA): TGTGCCAGCAGTCGGGACATTCGCTCACCCCTCCACTTT. Amino acid sequence: CASSRDIRSPLHF.

The chain recombines TRBV15 with TRBJ1-4; TRBD1 might be the D (5 bases). From germline, CDR1 is LNHNV and CDR2 YYDKDF (reference sequence). Trimming shortened V by 1 base and J by 5 bases, and 11 bases separated the two germline ends. The CDR3 consists of 15 residues. The chain's CDR3 is CATSRGGRENEKLFF. The DNA for the CDR3 is TGTGCCACCAGCAGAGGGGGCAGGGAAAATGAAAAACTGTTTTTT.

This clone is a singleton in its sample. The rearrangement uses TRBV7-9 and TRBJ1-2; maybe TRBD1 (6 bases). Between the trimmed V and J ends, which lost 5 bases and 8 bases, there was a span of 21 bases. CDR1 SEHNR and CDR2 FQNEAQ come from the germline V gene (reference sequence). The CDR3 is 15 residues long. CDR3 sequence: CASSLGAGEKDGYTF. In DNA, the CDR3 is TGTGCCAGCAGCCTTGGGGCAGGGGAGAAGGACGGCTACACCTTC.

The rearrangement joins TRBV4-3 to TRBJ2-5; perhaps TRBD1 as D (5 bases). V gave up 4 bases and J gave up 2 bases, with 8 bases separating them. This CDR3 has 13 residues. Germline values: CDR1 LGHNA, CDR2 YSLEER. In DNA form, the CDR3 reads TGCGCCAGCAGCCCACGACAGCAAGAGACCCAGTACTTC. Amino acids: CASSPRQQETQYF.

The V and J genes are TRBV5-1 and TRBJ1-4; perhaps TRBD1 as D (6 bases). Germline-derived CDR1 and CDR2 are SGHRS and YFSETQ. CDR3 length: 14 amino acids. Trimming shortened V by 2 bases and J by 7 bases, and 12 bases separated the two germline ends. The CDR3 DNA sequence: TGCGCCAGCAGCTTTACAGGGATGAGTGAAAAACTGTTTTTT. Translating it yields CASSFTGMSEKLFF.

This chain connects TRBV2 to TRBJ1-1; possible D gene TRBD1, 5 bases. V lost 8 bases to trimming and J lost 4 bases, with 11 bases between them. Germline V gives CDR1 SNHLY, CDR2 FYNNEI. The CDR3 sequence is 12 residues long. As DNA, the CDR3 is TGTGCCAGCCTTGAGGGGTTCACTGAAGCTTTCTTT. This translates into CASLEGFTEAFF.

As DNA, the CDR3 is TGTGCCAGCCGCCGATTTAACTATGGCTACACCTTC. Translation: CASRRFNYGYTF. The chain recombines TRBV5-6 with TRBJ1-2; D remains ambiguous. Germline-derived CDR1 and CDR2 are SGHDT and YYEEEE. CDR3 length: 12 residues. Trimming took 7 bases from V and 1 from J, leaving 8 bases between them.

The sample holds a few counts of this clone. This chain connects TRBV6-1 to TRBJ2-7; the D is unclear. V gave up 3 bases and J gave up 2 bases, with 2 bases separating them. The CDR3 runs to 11 residues. Germline V gives CDR1 MNHNS, CDR2 SASEGT. The CDR3 here is CASSDPYEQYF. DNA for the CDR3: TGTGCCAGCAGTGACCCCTACGAGCAGTACTTC.

CDR3 in amino acids: CASIRTEAFF. CDR3 coding DNA: TGTGCCAGCATTAGGACTGAAGCTTTCTTT. This sequence joins TRBV9 and TRBJ1-1; D unresolved. Germline V CDR1 and CDR2: SGDLS, YYNGEE. The CDR3 loop spans 10 amino acids. The V gene lost 6 bases and the J gene lost 5 bases, with 5 bases spanning the gap.

The chain joins TRBV20-1 to TRBJ2-3, with unresolved D. V lost 0 bases and J 6 bases, leaving 4 bases between the germline ends. In germline, CDR1 is DFQATT, CDR2 SNEGSKA (reference sequence). The CDR3 sequence is 11 residues long. The CDR3 DNA reads TGCAGTGCTAGAGATCTTGATACGCAGTATTTT. Translated: CSARDLDTQYF.

The J gene is TRBJ2-7, the V gene TRBV2, with D perhaps TRBD2 (6 bases). The CDR3 is made up of 15 amino acids. Trimming removed 7 bases at V and 6 bases at J, with 22 bases between. Germline values: CDR1 SNHLY, CDR2 FYNNEI. DNA for the CDR3: TGTGCCAGCACAAAGGAGCCCCGGGACTCTGGCGAGCAGTACTTC. Residues: CASTKEPRDSGEQYF.

The rearrangement joins TRBV12-3 or TRBV12-4 to TRBJ1-5; D unresolved. The V end was cut by 3 bases, the J end by 5 bases, with 8 bases between. This CDR3 contains 13 residues. The CDR3 DNA is TGTGCCAGCAGTTTTGATGGAGATCAGCCCCAGCATTTT. Protein: CASSFDGDQPQHF.